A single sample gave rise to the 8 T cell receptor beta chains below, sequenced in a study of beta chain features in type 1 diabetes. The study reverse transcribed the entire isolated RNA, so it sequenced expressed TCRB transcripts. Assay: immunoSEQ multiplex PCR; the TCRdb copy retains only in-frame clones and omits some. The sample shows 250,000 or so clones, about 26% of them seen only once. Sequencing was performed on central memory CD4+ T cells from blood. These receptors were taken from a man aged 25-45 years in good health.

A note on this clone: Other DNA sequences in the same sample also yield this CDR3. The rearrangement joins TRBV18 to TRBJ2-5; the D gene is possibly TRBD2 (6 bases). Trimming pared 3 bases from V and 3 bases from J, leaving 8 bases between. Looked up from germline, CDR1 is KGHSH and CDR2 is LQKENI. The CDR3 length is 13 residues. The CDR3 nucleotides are TGTGCCAGCTCACCGGGACTGGAAGAGACCCAGTACTTC. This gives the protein CASSPGLEETQYF.

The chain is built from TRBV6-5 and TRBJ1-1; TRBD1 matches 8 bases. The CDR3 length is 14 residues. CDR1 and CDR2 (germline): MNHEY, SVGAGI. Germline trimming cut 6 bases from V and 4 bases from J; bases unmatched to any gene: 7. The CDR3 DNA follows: TGTGCCAGCAGCCGGACAGGGCAGAGCACTGAAGCTTTCTTT. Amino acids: CASSRTGQSTEAFF.

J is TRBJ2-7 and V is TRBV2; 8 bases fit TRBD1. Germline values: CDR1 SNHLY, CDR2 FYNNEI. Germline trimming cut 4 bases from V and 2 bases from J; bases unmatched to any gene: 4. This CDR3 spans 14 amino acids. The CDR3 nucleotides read TGTGCCAGCAGTGTAGAGGGACAGGCCTACGAGCAGTACTTC. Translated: CASSVEGQAYEQYF.

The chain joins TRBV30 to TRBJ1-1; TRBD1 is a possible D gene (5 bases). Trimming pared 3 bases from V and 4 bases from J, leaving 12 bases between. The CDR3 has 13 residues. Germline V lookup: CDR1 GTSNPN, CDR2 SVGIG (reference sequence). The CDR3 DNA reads TGTGCCTGGAGGGGCAGGGTCGGCACTGAAGCTTTCTTT. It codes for CAWRGRVGTEAFF.

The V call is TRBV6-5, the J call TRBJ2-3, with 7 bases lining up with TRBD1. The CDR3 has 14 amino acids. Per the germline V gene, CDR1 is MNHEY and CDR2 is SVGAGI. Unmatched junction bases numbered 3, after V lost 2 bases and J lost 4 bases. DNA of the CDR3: TGTGCCAGCAGTTACGGGACAGCGGCAGATACGCAGTATTTT. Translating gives CASSYGTAADTQYF.

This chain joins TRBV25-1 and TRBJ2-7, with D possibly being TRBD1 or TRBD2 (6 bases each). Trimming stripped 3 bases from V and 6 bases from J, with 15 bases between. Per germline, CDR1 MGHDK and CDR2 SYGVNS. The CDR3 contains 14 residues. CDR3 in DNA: TGTGCCAGCAGTGACAGGGGACTCTCCGGCGAGCAGTACTTC. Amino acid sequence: CASSDRGLSGEQYF.

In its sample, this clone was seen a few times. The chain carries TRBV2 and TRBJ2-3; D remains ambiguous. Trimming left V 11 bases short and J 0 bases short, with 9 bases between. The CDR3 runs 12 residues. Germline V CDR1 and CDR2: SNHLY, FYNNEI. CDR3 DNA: TGTGCCGCCCCCCTGAGCACAGATACGCAGTATTTT. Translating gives CAAPLSTDTQYF.

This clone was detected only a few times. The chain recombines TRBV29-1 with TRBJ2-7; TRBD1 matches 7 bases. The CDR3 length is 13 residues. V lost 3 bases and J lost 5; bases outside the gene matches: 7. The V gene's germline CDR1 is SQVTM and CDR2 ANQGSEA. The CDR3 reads CSVDRQGDHEQYF. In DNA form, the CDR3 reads TGCAGCGTTGATAGGCAGGGGGACCACGAGCAGTACTTC.